The rows below give T cell receptor beta chains drawn from one sample of a study of identical twins. Each CDR3 protein gets one entry after TCRdb re-called the 5' RACE reads with MiXCR. This table holds more than 1.5 million distinct CDR3 sequences, around a third found once. Sequenced input: cord blood. These receptor sequences come from a newborn girl in good health. Both conserved end residues are part of each CDR3. Each record gives: CDR3 protein, CDR3 DNA, CDR3 length, J gene, D gene, V gene, clone size. A D gene is named only where the DNA matches it firmly. Where a row states a size, it is once, few, many or the class of an expanded clone; other rows omit it.

cdr3_aa: CASGWGTRNTEAFF
cdr3_nt: TGTGCCAGCGGTTGGGGGACTCGGAACACTGAAGCTTTCTTT
cdr3_length: 14
j_call: TRBJ1-1
d_call: -
v_call: TRBV28
clone_size: -

cdr3_aa: CASSASTSGEQFF
cdr3_nt: TGTGCCAGCAGCGCGTCGACTAGTGGTGAGCAGTTCTTC
cdr3_length: 13
j_call: TRBJ2-1
d_call: -
v_call: TRBV9
clone_size: few

cdr3_aa: CASGLGQGLDTQYF
cdr3_nt: TGTGCTAGTGGTTTAGGACAGGGGTTAGATACGCAGTATTTT
cdr3_length: 14
j_call: TRBJ2-3
d_call: TRBD1
v_call: TRBV12-5
clone_size: few

cdr3_aa: CASSFPPQVVGTQYF
cdr3_nt: TGTGCCAGCAGTTTCCCCCCCCAGGTCGTAGGTACGCAGTATTTT
cdr3_length: 15
j_call: TRBJ2-3
d_call: -
v_call: TRBV7-2
clone_size: few

cdr3_aa: CASSLELGLAEETQYF
cdr3_nt: TGTGCCAGCAGCTTAGAATTGGGACTAGCGGAAGAGACCCAGTACTTC
cdr3_length: 16
j_call: TRBJ2-5
d_call: TRBD2
v_call: TRBV7-9
clone_size: -

cdr3_aa: CASSAPTGAGFVPGQFF
cdr3_nt: TGTGCCAGCAGCGCACCGACAGGGGCGGGATTTGTACCGGGGCAGTTCTTC
cdr3_length: 17
j_call: TRBJ2-1
d_call: TRBD1
v_call: TRBV7-9
clone_size: once

cdr3_aa: CASSLHQDSLYGYTF
cdr3_nt: TGCGCCAGCAGCCTGCACCAGGACAGCCTCTATGGCTACACCTTC
cdr3_length: 15
j_call: TRBJ1-2
d_call: -
v_call: TRBV4-1
clone_size: -

cdr3_aa: CSVEASGTYEQYF
cdr3_nt: TGCAGCGTTGAGGCTAGCGGGACCTACGAGCAGTACTTC
cdr3_length: 13
j_call: TRBJ2-7
d_call: TRBD2
v_call: TRBV29-1
clone_size: few

cdr3_aa: CASSEEYLGANQPQHF
cdr3_nt: TGTGCCAGCAGTGAAGAGTACCTGGGGGCAAATCAGCCCCAGCATTTT
cdr3_length: 16
j_call: TRBJ1-5
d_call: -
v_call: TRBV6-1
clone_size: -

cdr3_aa: CASSQDGQYTDTQYF
cdr3_nt: TGTGCCAGCAGCCAAGATGGGCAGTACACAGATACGCAGTATTTT
cdr3_length: 15
j_call: TRBJ2-3
d_call: -
v_call: TRBV4-2
clone_size: -

cdr3_aa: CSATGTSGKNEQFF
cdr3_nt: TGCAGTGCTACAGGGACTAGCGGGAAGAATGAGCAGTTCTTC
cdr3_length: 14
j_call: TRBJ2-1
d_call: TRBD2
v_call: TRBV20-1
clone_size: -

cdr3_aa: CASSLGTPYTDTQYF
cdr3_nt: TGCGCCAGCAGCTTGGGGACACCCTACACAGATACGCAGTATTTT
cdr3_length: 15
j_call: TRBJ2-3
d_call: -
v_call: TRBV5-1
clone_size: -

cdr3_aa: CASSPFGEDTEAFF
cdr3_nt: TGTGCCAGCTCACCGTTTGGGGAGGACACTGAAGCTTTCTTT
cdr3_length: 14
j_call: TRBJ1-1
d_call: -
v_call: TRBV18
clone_size: -

cdr3_aa: CASSQDLGTGNYEQYF
cdr3_nt: TGCGCCAGCAGCCAAGATCTGGGGACAGGGAACTACGAGCAGTACTTC
cdr3_length: 16
j_call: TRBJ2-7
d_call: TRBD1
v_call: TRBV4-1
clone_size: -

cdr3_aa: CASSKSHRTRTYEQYF
cdr3_nt: TGTGCCAGTAGTAAGTCCCACCGGACTAGGACCTACGAGCAGTACTTC
cdr3_length: 16
j_call: TRBJ2-7
d_call: TRBD2
v_call: TRBV19
clone_size: few

cdr3_aa: CASSFSQQTEAFF
cdr3_nt: TGTGCCAGCAGCTTTTCCCAACAAACTGAAGCTTTCTTT
cdr3_length: 13
j_call: TRBJ1-1
d_call: -
v_call: TRBV7-6
clone_size: -

cdr3_aa: CSAPPQGAFDTQYF
cdr3_nt: TGCAGCGCCCCCCCTCAGGGGGCTTTTGATACGCAGTATTTT
cdr3_length: 14
j_call: TRBJ2-3
d_call: TRBD1
v_call: TRBV29-1
clone_size: many

cdr3_aa: CASSYTRQGSGELFF
cdr3_nt: TGTGCCAGCAGTTACACAAGGCAAGGGTCCGGGGAGCTGTTTTTT
cdr3_length: 15
j_call: TRBJ2-2
d_call: -
v_call: TRBV6-6
clone_size: -

cdr3_aa: CSARGLAAYNEQFF
cdr3_nt: TGCAGTGCTAGAGGACTAGCGGCCTACAATGAGCAGTTCTTC
cdr3_length: 14
j_call: TRBJ2-1
d_call: TRBD2
v_call: TRBV20-1
clone_size: many

cdr3_aa: CSVHHTDTQYF
cdr3_nt: TGCAGCGTACACCACACAGATACGCAGTATTTT
cdr3_length: 11
j_call: TRBJ2-3
d_call: -
v_call: TRBV29-1
clone_size: -

cdr3_aa: CSGRSGRNTEAFF
cdr3_nt: TGCAGTGGTCGATCAGGGAGGAACACTGAAGCTTTCTTT
cdr3_length: 13
j_call: TRBJ1-1
d_call: -
v_call: TRBV20-1
clone_size: -

cdr3_aa: CASSSRRGERDRDTQYF
cdr3_nt: TGTGCCAGCAGCTCACGGCGGGGGGAACGCGATAGAGATACGCAGTATTTT
cdr3_length: 17
j_call: TRBJ2-3
d_call: TRBD2
v_call: TRBV7-9
clone_size: -

cdr3_aa: CSASVGTSGSQSTDTQYF
cdr3_nt: TGCAGTGCTAGCGTGGGGACTAGCGGGAGTCAGAGCACAGATACGCAGTATTTT
cdr3_length: 18
j_call: TRBJ2-3
d_call: TRBD2
v_call: TRBV20-1
clone_size: few

cdr3_aa: CASSQEVAIRIDEQYF
cdr3_nt: TGTGCCAGCAGCCAAGAAGTAGCTATTCGGATCGACGAGCAGTACTTC
cdr3_length: 16
j_call: TRBJ2-7
d_call: -
v_call: TRBV3-1
clone_size: many

cdr3_aa: CASSYGLNSPLHF
cdr3_nt: TGTGCCAGCAGTTACGGACTTAATTCACCCCTCCACTTT
cdr3_length: 13
j_call: TRBJ1-6
d_call: -
v_call: TRBV6-6
clone_size: few

cdr3_aa: CASSPLDSLGRTDTQYF
cdr3_nt: TGTGCCAGCTCACCACTTGACTCCTTAGGGAGAACAGATACGCAGTATTTT
cdr3_length: 17
j_call: TRBJ2-3
d_call: -
v_call: TRBV18
clone_size: -

cdr3_aa: CASSRVLRLTEAFF
cdr3_nt: TGTGCCAGCAGTCGGGTTCTGCGACTCACTGAAGCTTTCTTT
cdr3_length: 14
j_call: TRBJ1-1
d_call: -
v_call: TRBV28
clone_size: few

cdr3_aa: CASSHHRVKGTEAFF
cdr3_nt: TGCGCCAGCAGCCACCACAGGGTAAAGGGGACTGAAGCTTTCTTT
cdr3_length: 15
j_call: TRBJ1-1
d_call: -
v_call: TRBV4-1
clone_size: -

cdr3_aa: CSARDSGRRNTEAFF
cdr3_nt: TGCAGTGCTAGAGATAGTGGCAGACGAAACACTGAAGCTTTCTTT
cdr3_length: 15
j_call: TRBJ1-1
d_call: -
v_call: TRBV20-1
clone_size: -

cdr3_aa: CASSLGPFDYEQYF
cdr3_nt: TGTGCCAGCAGTTTAGGCCCCTTCGACTACGAGCAGTACTTC
cdr3_length: 14
j_call: TRBJ2-7
d_call: -
v_call: TRBV12-3/TRBV12-4
clone_size: -

cdr3_aa: CASSLSRVRTQYF
cdr3_nt: TGTGCCAGCAGTTTATCGAGGGTACGGACGCAGTATTTT
cdr3_length: 13
j_call: TRBJ2-3
d_call: -
v_call: TRBV27
clone_size: many

cdr3_aa: CSARRDRGHLGYTEAFF
cdr3_nt: TGCAGTGCTAGAAGGGACAGGGGTCATTTGGGGTACACTGAAGCTTTCTTT
cdr3_length: 17
j_call: TRBJ1-1
d_call: TRBD1
v_call: TRBV20-1
clone_size: -